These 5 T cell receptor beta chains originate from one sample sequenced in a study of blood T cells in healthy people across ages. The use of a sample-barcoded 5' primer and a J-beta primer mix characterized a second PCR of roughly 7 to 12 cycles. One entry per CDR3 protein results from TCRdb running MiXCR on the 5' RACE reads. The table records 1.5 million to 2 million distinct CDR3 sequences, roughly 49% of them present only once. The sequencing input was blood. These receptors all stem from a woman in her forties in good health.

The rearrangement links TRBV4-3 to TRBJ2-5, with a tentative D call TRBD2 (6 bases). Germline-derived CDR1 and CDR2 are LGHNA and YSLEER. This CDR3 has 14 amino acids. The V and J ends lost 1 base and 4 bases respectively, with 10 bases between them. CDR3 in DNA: TGCGCCAGCAGCCAAGGGTGGGGAGGAGAGACCCAGTACTTC. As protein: CASSQGWGGETQYF.

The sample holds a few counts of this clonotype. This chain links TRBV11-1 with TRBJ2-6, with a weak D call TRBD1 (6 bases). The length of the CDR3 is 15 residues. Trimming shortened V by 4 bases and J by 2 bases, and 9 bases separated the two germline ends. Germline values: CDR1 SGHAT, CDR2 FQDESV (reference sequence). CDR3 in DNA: TGTGCCAGCAGCTGGGGGCGCCCTGGGGCCAACGTCCTGACTTTC. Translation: CASSWGRPGANVLTF.

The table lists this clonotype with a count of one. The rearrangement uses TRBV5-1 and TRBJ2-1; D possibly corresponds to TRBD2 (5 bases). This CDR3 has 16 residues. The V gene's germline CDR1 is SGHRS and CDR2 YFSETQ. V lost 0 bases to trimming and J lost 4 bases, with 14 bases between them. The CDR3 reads CASSLAASTSYNEQFF. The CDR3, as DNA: TGCGCCAGCAGCTTGGCAGCTAGCACGTCTTACAATGAGCAGTTCTTC.

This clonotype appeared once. The CDR3 reads CASSLPSGGTLYGLEQYF. CDR3 nucleotides: TGCGCCAGCAGCTTGCCTAGCGGGGGGACCCTATATGGCTTGGAGCAGTACTTC. The chain employs TRBV5-1 and TRBJ2-7, with 11 nucleotides matching TRBD2. V was clipped by 1 base and J by 7 bases; unmatched bases: 16. In germline, CDR1 is SGHRS, CDR2 YFSETQ. CDR3 length equals 18 residues.

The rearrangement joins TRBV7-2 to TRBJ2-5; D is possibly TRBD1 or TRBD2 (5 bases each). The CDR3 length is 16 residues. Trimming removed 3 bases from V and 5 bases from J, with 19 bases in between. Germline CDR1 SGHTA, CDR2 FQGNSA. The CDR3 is CASSLRVRVAGETQYF. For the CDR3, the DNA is TGTGCCAGCAGCTTGAGGGTTAGGGTAGCAGGGGAGACCCAGTACTTC.